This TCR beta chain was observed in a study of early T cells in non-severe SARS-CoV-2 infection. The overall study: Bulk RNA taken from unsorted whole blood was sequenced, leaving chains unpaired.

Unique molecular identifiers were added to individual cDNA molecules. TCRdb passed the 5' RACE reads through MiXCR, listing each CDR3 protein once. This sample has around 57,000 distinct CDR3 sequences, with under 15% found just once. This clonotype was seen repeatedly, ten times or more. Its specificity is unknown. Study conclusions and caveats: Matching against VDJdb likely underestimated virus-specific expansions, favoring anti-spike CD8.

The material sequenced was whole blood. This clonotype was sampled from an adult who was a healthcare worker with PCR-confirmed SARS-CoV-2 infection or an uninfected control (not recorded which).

This chain's CDR3 is CASRWGQVGAEAFF. The CDR3 DNA reads TGTGCCAGCCGATGGGGACAGGTGGGCGCTGAAGCTTTCTTT. This rearrangement joins TRBV6-2 or TRBV6-3 to TRBJ1-1; TRBD1 agrees at 8 bases. The germline V gene has CDR1 MNHEY and CDR2 SVGEGT. The CDR3 has 14 residues. Trimming took 8 bases from V and 6 from J; bases not matched to a gene: 11.